This passage covers 9 T cell receptor beta chains from one sample sequenced in a study of shared clonotypes between healthy human individuals. The naive CD8 subset, CD45RO-negative cells positively selected for CCR7, excluded terminally differentiated effector memory CD45RA+ cells. The data were produced by immunoSEQ multiplex PCR, yet TCRdb's version contains in-frame clones alone and is incomplete. The sample lists about 2.2 million clones, just under 95% occurring once. Sequenced sample: naive CD8+ T cells from PBMCs. The receptors derive from a young man in good health. Some clones in this sample may be carry-over from other donors' samples.

The rearrangement links TRBV11-2 to TRBJ2-3, with 10 positions matching TRBD2. The CDR3 sequence is 15 residues long. The J segment lost 2 bases and the V segment lost 5 bases, leaving 4 bases of the junction unmatched. Germline CDR1 is SGHAT and CDR2 is FQNNGV. The CDR3 coding sequence is TGTGCCAGCAGCCCACTAGCGGGAAACACAGATACGCAGTATTTT. It codes for CASSPLAGNTDTQYF.

The rearrangement links TRBV11-2 to TRBJ2-7; D unresolved. V lost 2 bases and J 7 bases, leaving 12 bases between the germline ends. The CDR3 runs to 13 residues. Germline values: CDR1 SGHAT, CDR2 FQNNGV. The CDR3 spells CASSLQFRWEQYF. The CDR3 nucleotides are TGTGCCAGCAGCTTACAATTCAGGTGGGAGCAGTACTTC. Based on the CDR3 plus reference TRBV11-2 and TRBJ2-7, the full variable domain is EAGVAQSPRYKIIEKRQSVAFWCNPISGHATLYWYQQILGQGPKLLIQFQNNGVVDDSQLPKDRFSAERLKGVDSTLKIQPAKLEDSAVYLCASSLQFRWEQYFGPGTRLTVT.

This sequence joins TRBV28 and TRBJ2-2; TRBD2 matches at 12 bases. Germline V CDR1 and CDR2: MDHEN, SYDVKM. The CDR3 extends over 14 amino acids. J lost 5 bases, V lost 7 bases, and 2 bases had no gene match. In DNA form, the CDR3 reads TGTGCCAGCAAACTAGCGGGAGGTACCGGGGAGCTGTTTTTT. Its translation is CASKLAGGTGELFF.

V and J are TRBV10-3 and TRBJ2-7; D might be TRBD1 or TRBD2, each matching 5 bases. Germline V gene sequence: CDR1 ENHRY, CDR2 SYGVKD. With 4 bases removed from V and 6 bases from J, the gap between germline ends came to 16 bases. The CDR3 loop spans 14 amino acids. The CDR3 here is CAISAREGSPEQYF. The CDR3 coding sequence is TGTGCCATCAGTGCTCGCGAGGGGAGCCCCGAGCAGTACTTC.

The rearrangement uses TRBV19 and TRBJ2-5; D remains ambiguous. V gave up 1 base and J gave up 2 bases, with 11 bases separating them. The CDR3 has 15 amino acids. The germline gives CDR1 LNHDA, CDR2 SQIVND (reference sequence). CDR3 region: CASSIGAGVQETQYF. The CDR3 coding sequence is TGTGCCAGTAGTATAGGGGCAGGAGTACAAGAGACCCAGTACTTC.

This chain connects TRBV5-1 to TRBJ2-1; D may be TRBD2 (5 bases). Germline V lookup: CDR1 SGHRS, CDR2 YFSETQ. The CDR3 extends over 14 amino acids. V lost 4 bases to trimming and J lost 0 bases, with 8 bases between them. The CDR3 sequence is CASSPGSSYNEQFF. CDR3 DNA: TGCGCCAGCAGCCCGGGAAGCTCCTACAATGAGCAGTTCTTC.

This clone was found once. This chain uses TRBV6-4 with TRBJ1-5, with 7 bases fitting TRBD1. This CDR3 contains 16 residues. Germline trimming cut 7 bases from V and 0 bases from J; bases unmatched to any gene: 9. Germline CDR1 MRHNA, CDR2 SNTAGT. The CDR3: CASTRGQPNSNQPQHF. In DNA form, the CDR3 reads TGTGCCAGCACCAGGGGACAGCCCAATAGCAATCAGCCCCAGCATTTT.

V is TRBV27 and J is TRBJ2-5; the D gene is possibly TRBD1 (5 bases). The J call may be mistaken, given a closer DNA end match to TRBJ2-7. Looked up from germline, CDR1 is MNHEY and CDR2 is SMNVEV (reference sequence). The CDR3 extends over 14 amino acids. This chain's CDR3 is CASSLRASSYEQYF. CDR3 DNA: TGTGCCAGCAGTCTCAGGGCCAGCTCCTACGAGCAGTACTTC.

This chain links TRBV6-1 with TRBJ2-1, with TRBD1 matching 7 bases. With V trimmed by 3 bases and J by 4 bases, 6 bases remained unmatched. The CDR3 is 15 amino acids. Germline CDR1 is MNHNS and CDR2 is SASEGT. CDR3 sequence reads: CASSEDRSDYNEQFF. As DNA, the CDR3 is TGTGCCAGCAGTGAGGACAGGAGTGATTACAATGAGCAGTTCTTC.